This T cell receptor beta chain is drawn from a study of cytomegalovirus exposure and HLA in healthy donors. Regarding the study as a whole: Some V segments (TRBV6-2 and TRBV6-3 among them) were excluded as indistinguishable.

This clone was found a few times. Antigen: not known. PCR involved 60 Vbeta and 13 Jbeta primers. The table came from immunoSEQ multiplex PCR; TCRdb's copy has only in-frame clones and leaves some out. The data show about 120,000 clones, with under 90% seen just once and 2% to 2.5% held by the top ten. Trimming shortened V by 4 bases and J by 0 bases, and 14 bases separated the two germline ends. The CDR3 has 16 amino acids. Germline V gene lookup returns CDR1 SGDLS and CDR2 YYNGEE. The sample was PBMCs. The TCR sequence derives from a middle-aged woman in good health and CMV-seronegative. V usage is TRBV9 and J usage is TRBJ1-3; a weak D match, TRBD1 (6 bases). The CDR3 reads CASSPRGASSGNTIYF. Written as DNA, the CDR3 is TGTGCCAGCAGCCCCCGGGGGGCATCCTCTGGAAACACCATATATTTT. The full variable domain, with the rest looked up from reference TRBV9 and TRBJ1-3, is DSGVTQTPKHLITATGQRVTLRCSPRSGDLSVYWYQQSLDQGLQFLIQYYNGEERAKGNILERFSAQQFPDLHSELNLSSLELGDSALYFCASSPRGASSGNTIYFGEGSWLTVV.